A single T cell receptor beta chain is shown here with its context. Trimming left V 5 bases short and J 3 bases short, with 10 bases between. The CDR3 length is 13 residues. The sample comes from a study of CD8 T cells in Susac syndrome. A quantity of about 0.5 to 1 ug RNA underwent reverse transcription using random hexamers. Multiplex PCR with immunoSEQ amplified the TCR beta CDR3 across 54 Vbeta and 13 Jbeta. TCRdb independently ran MiXCR on the immunoSEQ multiplex PCR reads; one entry per CDR3 protein. The sample has 150,000 to 200,000 distinct CDR3 sequences; almost 96% are singletons. Sequencing targeted TCR beta in T cells from blood (CD8+ and CD4+). Both CD4+ and CD8+ T cells were negatively isolated, and TEMRA cells underwent FACS enrichment.

Sequencing was done on a sample of CD4+ T cells from PBMCs. This chain connects TRBV12-3 or TRBV12-4 to TRBJ1-2; D remains ambiguous. The receptor comes from a human donor with Susac syndrome. The CDR3 here is CASSLLVHYGYTF. CDR3 DNA: TGTGCCAGCAGTCTTCTAGTTCACTATGGCTACACCTTC.